This TCR beta chain was captured in a study of T cell changes during pregnancy in multiple sclerosis. Between the trimmed V and J ends, which lost 5 bases and 0 bases, there was a span of 11 bases. CDR3 length equals 14 residues. CDR1 is MNHNS and CDR2 is SASEGT in the germline V gene. Repertoires were generated with immunoSEQ multiplex PCR, while TCRdb's copy carries only in-frame clones and drops some. This table has approximately 20,000 clones, around 90% appearing once. V gene TRBV6-1 combines with J gene TRBJ2-7; the D gene is possibly TRBD1 (5 bases). Source: CD8+ T cells from peripheral blood mononuclear cells, taken in the second trimester of pregnancy. This TCR derives from a female donor in good health, enrolled as a control in a pregnancy study. The CDR3 reads CASSQMTDSYEQYF. Written as DNA, the CDR3 is TGTGCCAGCAGTCAAATGACAGACTCCTACGAGCAGTACTTC.